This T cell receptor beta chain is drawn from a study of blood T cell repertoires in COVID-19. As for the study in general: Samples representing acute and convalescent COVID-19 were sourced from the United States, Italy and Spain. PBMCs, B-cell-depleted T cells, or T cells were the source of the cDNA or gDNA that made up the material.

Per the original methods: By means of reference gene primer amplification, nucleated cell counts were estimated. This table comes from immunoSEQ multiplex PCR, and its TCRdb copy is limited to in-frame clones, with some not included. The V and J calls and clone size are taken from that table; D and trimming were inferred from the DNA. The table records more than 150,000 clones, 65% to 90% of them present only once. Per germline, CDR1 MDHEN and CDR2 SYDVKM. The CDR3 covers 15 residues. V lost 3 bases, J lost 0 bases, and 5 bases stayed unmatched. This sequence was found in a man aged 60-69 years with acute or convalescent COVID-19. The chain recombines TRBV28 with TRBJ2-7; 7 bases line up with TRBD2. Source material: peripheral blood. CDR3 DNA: TGTGCCAGCAGTTTGGAACTAGCGCTCTCCTACGAGCAGTACTTC. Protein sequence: CASSLELALSYEQYF. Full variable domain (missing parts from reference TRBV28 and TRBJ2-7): DVKVTQSSRYLVKRTGEKVFLECVQDMDHENMFWYRQDPGLGLRLIYFSYDVKMKEKGDIPEGYSVSREKKERFSLILESASTNQTSMYLCASSLELALSYEQYFGPGTRLTVT.